This T cell receptor beta chain was captured by sequencing in a study of T-cell memory formation after mild COVID-19. Regarding this clonotype: Its antigen is undetermined.

The study's findings and limits: Day 15 to 85 contracting clones showed balanced CD4/CD8; later expanders leaned CD4+.

From the 5' RACE reads, TCRdb called clonotypes with MiXCR, one entry per CDR3 protein. The profile shows about 200,000 distinct CDR3 sequences, 7.5% to 10% of them singletons. The sample comprised PBMCs or a T cell subset sorted from them (not recorded which). The origin of this receptor is a man younger than 30 who had mild COVID-19 (a few samples of this study predate the infection). Cell type and time point are not known.

In DNA form, the CDR3 reads TGTGCCAGCAGCTTCAACGGGGCGAACCAAGAGACCCAGTACTTC. The encoded protein is CASSFNGANQETQYF. This sequence joins TRBV7-6 and TRBJ2-5; D possibly uses TRBD1 or TRBD2 (5 bases each). Germline loops: CDR1 SGHVS, CDR2 FNYEAQ. V was shortened by 3 bases and J by 0 bases, with 11 bases between the two germline ends. This CDR3 is built from 15 residues.